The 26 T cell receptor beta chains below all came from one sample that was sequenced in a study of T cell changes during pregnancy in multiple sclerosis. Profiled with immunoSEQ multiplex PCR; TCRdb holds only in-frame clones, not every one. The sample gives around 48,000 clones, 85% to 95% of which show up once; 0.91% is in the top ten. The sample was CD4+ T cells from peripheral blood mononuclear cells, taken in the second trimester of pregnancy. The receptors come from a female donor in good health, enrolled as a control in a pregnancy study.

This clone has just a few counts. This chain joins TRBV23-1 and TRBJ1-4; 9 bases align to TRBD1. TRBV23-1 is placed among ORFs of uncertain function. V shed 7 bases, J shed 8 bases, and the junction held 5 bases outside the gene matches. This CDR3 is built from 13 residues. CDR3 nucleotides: TGCGCCAGCAATACAACAGGGGGCGAAAAACTGTTTTTT. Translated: CASNTTGGEKLFF.

For the CDR3, the DNA is TGTGCCAGTAGTATGTTGCGGGAGTCGGGCGAGACCCAGTACTTC. Its protein is CASSMLRESGETQYF. This chain links TRBV19 with TRBJ2-5; TRBD2 aligns across 7 bases. The CDR3 length is 15 residues. The germline CDR1 and CDR2 sequences are LNHDA and SQIVND (reference sequence). The trim removed 3 bases at V and 5 bases at J, leaving 9 bases unmatched.

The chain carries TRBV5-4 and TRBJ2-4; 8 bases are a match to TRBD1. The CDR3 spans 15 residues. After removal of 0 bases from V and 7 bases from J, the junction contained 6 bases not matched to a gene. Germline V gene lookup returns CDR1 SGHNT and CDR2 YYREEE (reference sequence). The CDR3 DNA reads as TGTGCCAGCAGCTTGGCCGGGAGACAGGGGAACATTCAGTACTTC. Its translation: CASSLAGRQGNIQYF.

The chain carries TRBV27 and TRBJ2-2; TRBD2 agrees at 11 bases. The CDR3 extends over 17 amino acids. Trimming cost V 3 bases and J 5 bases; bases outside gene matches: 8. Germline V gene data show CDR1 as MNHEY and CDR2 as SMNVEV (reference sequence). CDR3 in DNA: TGTGCCAGCAGTTTCCTCACTAGCGGGAGTGGGACCGGGGAGCTGTTTTTT. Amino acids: CASSFLTSGSGTGELFF.

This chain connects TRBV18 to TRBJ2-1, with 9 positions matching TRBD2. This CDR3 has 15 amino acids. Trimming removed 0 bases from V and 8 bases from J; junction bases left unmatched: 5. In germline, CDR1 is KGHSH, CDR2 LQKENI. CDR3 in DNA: TGTGCCAGCTCACCACCGTTGCGGGAGGGGGATGAGCAGTTCTTC. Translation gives CASSPPLREGDEQFF.

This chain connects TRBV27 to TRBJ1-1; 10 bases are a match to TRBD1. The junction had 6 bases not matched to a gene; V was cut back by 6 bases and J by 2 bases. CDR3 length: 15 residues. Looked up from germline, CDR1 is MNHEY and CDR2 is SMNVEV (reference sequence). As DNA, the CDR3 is TGTGCCAGCAGATCAGGACAGGGGGGAAACACTGAAGCTTTCTTT. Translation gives CASRSGQGGNTEAFF.

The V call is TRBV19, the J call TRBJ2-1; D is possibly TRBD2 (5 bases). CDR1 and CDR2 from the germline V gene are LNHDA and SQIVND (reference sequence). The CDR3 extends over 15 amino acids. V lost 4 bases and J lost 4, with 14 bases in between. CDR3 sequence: CASSTIATSYNEQFF. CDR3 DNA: TGTGCCAGTAGTACAATAGCGACCTCTTACAATGAGCAGTTCTTC.

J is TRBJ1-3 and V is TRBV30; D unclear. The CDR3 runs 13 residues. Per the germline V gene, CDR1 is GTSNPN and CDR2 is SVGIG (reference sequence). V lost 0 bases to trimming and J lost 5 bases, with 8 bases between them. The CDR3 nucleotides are TGTGCCTGGAGTGTAAACAGTAGAAACACCATATATTTT. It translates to CAWSVNSRNTIYF.

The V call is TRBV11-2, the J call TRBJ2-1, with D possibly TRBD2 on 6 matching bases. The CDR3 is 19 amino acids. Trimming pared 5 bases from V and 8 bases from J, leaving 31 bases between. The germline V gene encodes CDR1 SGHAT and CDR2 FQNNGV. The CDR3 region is CASSPLRGVLAPRGYEQFF. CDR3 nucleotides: TGTGCCAGCAGCCCCCTACGTGGAGTACTAGCCCCCCGGGGATATGAGCAGTTCTTC.

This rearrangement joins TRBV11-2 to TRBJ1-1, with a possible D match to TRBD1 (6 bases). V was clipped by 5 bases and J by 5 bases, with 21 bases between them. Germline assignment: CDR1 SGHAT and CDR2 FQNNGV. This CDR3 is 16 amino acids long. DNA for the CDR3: TGTGCCAGCAGCCAACCTCGGGGGGGGCTCCGGACTGAAGCTTTCTTT. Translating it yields CASSQPRGGLRTEAFF.

The CDR3 bases are TGCGCCAGCAGCTCGTTTCAGGGGGGAGGCAATGAGCAGTTCTTC. This translates into CASSSFQGGGNEQFF. V gene TRBV5-1 combines with J gene TRBJ2-1; D is perhaps TRBD1 (7 bases). The CDR3 covers 15 residues. The V end was cut by 3 bases, the J end by 6 bases, with 16 bases between. CDR1 is SGHRS, CDR2 YFSETQ, per germline.

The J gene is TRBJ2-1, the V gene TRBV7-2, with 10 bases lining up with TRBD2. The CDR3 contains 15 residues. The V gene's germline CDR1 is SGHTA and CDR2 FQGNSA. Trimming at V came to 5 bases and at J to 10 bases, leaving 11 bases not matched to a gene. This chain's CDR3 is CASSPIAGGGGEQFF. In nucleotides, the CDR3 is TGTGCCAGCAGCCCCATAGCGGGAGGAGGAGGCGAGCAGTTCTTC.

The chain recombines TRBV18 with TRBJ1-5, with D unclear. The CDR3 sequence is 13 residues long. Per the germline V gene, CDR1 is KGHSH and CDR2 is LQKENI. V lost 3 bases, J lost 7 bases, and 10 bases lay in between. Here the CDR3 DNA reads TGTGCCAGCTCACCGGCCGGGATACAGCCCCAGCATTTT. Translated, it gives CASSPAGIQPQHF.

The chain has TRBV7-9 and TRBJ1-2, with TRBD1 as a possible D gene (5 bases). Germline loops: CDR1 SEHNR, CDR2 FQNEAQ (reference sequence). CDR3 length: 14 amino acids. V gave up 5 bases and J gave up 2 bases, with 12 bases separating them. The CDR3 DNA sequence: TGTGCCAGCAGCCCCCAGGGACTGAACTATGGCTACACCTTC. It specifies CASSPQGLNYGYTF. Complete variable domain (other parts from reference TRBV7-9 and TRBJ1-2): DTGVSQNPRHKITKRGQNVTFRCDPISEHNRLYWYRQTLGQGPEFLTYFQNEAQLEKSRLLSDRFSAERPKGSFSTLEIQRTEQGDSAMYLCASSPQGLNYGYTFGSGTRLTVV.

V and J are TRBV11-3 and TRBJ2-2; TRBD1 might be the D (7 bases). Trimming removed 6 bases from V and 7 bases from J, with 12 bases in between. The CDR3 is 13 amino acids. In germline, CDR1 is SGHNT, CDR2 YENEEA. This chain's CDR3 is CASSRQGLGELFF. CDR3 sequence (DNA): TGTGCCAGCAGTAGACAGGGACTCGGGGAGCTGTTTTTT.

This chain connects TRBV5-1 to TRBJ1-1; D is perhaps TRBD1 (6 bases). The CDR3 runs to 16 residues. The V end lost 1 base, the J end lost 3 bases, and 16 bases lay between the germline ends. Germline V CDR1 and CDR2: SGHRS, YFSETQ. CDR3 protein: CASSLRGWGVDTEAFF. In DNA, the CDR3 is TGCGCCAGCAGCTTGAGGGGGTGGGGAGTCGACACTGAAGCTTTCTTT.

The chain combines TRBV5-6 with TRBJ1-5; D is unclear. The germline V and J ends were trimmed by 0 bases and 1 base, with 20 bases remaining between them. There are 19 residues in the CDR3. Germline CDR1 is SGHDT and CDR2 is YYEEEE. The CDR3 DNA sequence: TGTGCCAGCAGCTTGGCTTTCGACCTTGGCGGTCGGAGCAATCAGCCCCAGCATTTT. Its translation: CASSLAFDLGGRSNQPQHF.

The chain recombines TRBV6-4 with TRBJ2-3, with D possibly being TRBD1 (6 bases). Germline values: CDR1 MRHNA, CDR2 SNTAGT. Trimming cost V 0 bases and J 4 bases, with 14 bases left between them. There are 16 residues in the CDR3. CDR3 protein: CASSDSQAGDSDTQYF. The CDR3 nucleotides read TGTGCCAGCAGTGACTCTCAGGCAGGGGATTCAGATACGCAGTATTTT.

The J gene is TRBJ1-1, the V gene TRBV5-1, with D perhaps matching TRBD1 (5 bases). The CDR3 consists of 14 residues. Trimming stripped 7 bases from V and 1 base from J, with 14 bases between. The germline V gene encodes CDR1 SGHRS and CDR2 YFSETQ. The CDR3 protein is CASGWGEGNTEAFF. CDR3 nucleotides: TGCGCCAGCGGCTGGGGGGAGGGGAACACTGAAGCTTTCTTT.

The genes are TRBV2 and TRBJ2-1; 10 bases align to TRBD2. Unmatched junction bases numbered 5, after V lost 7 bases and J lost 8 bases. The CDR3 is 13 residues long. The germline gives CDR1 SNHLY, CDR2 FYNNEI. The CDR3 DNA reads TGTGCCAGCAAGCGGGAGGGCCTAGATGAGCAGTTCTTC. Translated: CASKREGLDEQFF.

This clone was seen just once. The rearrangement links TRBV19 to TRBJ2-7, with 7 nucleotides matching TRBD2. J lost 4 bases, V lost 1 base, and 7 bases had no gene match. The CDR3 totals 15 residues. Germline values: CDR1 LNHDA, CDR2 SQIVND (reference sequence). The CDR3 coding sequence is TGTGCCAGTAGTATAGTTACTGGGAGGGGATACGAGCAGTACTTC. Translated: CASSIVTGRGYEQYF. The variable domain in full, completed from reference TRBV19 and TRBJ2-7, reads DGGITQSPKYLFRKEGQNVTLSCEQNLNHDAMYWYRQDPGQGLRLIYYSQIVNDFQKGDIAEGYSVSREKKESFPLTVTSAQKNPTAFYLCASSIVTGRGYEQYFGPGTRLTVT.

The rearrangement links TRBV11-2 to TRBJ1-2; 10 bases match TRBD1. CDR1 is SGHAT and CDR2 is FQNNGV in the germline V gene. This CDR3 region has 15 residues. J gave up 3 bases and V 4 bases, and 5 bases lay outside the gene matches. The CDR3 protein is CASSSRDRGYYGYTF. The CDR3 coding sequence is TGTGCCAGCAGCTCTCGGGACAGGGGTTACTATGGCTACACCTTC.

The CDR3 loop reads CAINQPGNTEAFF. The CDR3 coding sequence is TGTGCCATCAACCAGCCAGGGAACACTGAAGCTTTCTTT. V usage is TRBV10-3 and J usage is TRBJ1-1, with D hard to call. Trimming cost V 7 bases and J 1 base, with 10 bases left between them. This CDR3 has 13 amino acids. CDR1 and CDR2 from the germline V gene are ENHRY and SYGVKD.

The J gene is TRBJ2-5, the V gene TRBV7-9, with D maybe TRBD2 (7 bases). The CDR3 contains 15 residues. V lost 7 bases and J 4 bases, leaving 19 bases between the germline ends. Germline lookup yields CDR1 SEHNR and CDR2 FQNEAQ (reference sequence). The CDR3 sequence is CASKSRGGGPETQYF. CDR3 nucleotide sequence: TGTGCCAGCAAATCAAGGGGGGGAGGGCCAGAGACCCAGTACTTC.

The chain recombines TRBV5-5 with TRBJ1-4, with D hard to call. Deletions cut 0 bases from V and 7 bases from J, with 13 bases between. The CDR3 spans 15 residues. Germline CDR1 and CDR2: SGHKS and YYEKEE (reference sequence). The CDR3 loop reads CASSLVGGRAEKLFF. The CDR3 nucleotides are TGTGCCAGCAGCTTGGTTGGAGGGAGGGCTGAAAAACTGTTTTTT.

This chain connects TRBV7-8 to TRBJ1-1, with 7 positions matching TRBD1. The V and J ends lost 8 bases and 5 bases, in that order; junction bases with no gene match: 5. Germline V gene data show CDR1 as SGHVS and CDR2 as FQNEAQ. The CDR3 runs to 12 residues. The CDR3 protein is CASSRGLTEAFF. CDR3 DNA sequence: TGTGCCAGCTCAAGGGGGCTAACTGAAGCTTTCTTT. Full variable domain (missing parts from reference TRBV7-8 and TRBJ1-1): GAGVSQSPRYKVAKRGQDVALRCDPISGHVSLFWYQQALGQGPEFLTYFQNEAQLDKSGLPSDRFFAERPEGSVSTLKIQRTQQEDSAVYLCASSRGLTEAFFGQGTRLTVV.